A selection of T cell receptor beta chains follows, all from one sample in a study of cytomegalovirus exposure and HLA in healthy donors. The method was immunoSEQ multiplex PCR; TCRdb's version includes in-frame clones alone and lacks a portion of them. Of 40,000 to 55,000 clones in the sample, approximately 93% were seen once. Sequenced sample: PBMCs. These receptors were collected from a woman aged 18-30 years in good health and CMV-seronegative. Each CDR3 is given with its conserved first and last residue. The D gene is left open where the match is weak. Not every row has a clone size; where given, it reads once, few, many or a size class.

V	J	size	D	CDR3	DNA
TRBV7-9	TRBJ2-1	.	TRBD1	CASSNYGTGDSNEQFF	TGTGCCAGCAGCAACTACGGGACAGGGGATTCCAATGAGCAGTTCTTC
TRBV27	TRBJ2-7	once	.	CASSGQRTYEQYF	TGTGCCAGCAGTGGACAAAGGACCTACGAGCAGTACTTC
TRBV28	TRBJ1-3	.	.	CASRALTLRLNTIYF	TGTGCCAGCAGAGCATTAACCCTTCGATTAAACACCATATATTTT
TRBV28	TRBJ1-5	.	TRBD1	CASSLYPGQGSQPQHF	TGTGCCAGCAGTTTATACCCGGGACAGGGAAGTCAGCCCCAGCATTTT
TRBV5-4	TRBJ1-2	.	TRBD1	CASSRTGENYGYTF	TGTGCCAGCAGCCGGACAGGGGAGAACTATGGCTACACCTTC
TRBV5-8	TRBJ1-1	.	.	CASSLYRNTEAFF	TGTGCCAGCAGCTTGTACAGGAACACTGAAGCTTTCTTT
TRBV6-5	TRBJ2-5	.	.	CASSSVRGETQYF	TGTGCCAGCAGTAGTGTGCGAGGAGAGACCCAGTACTTC
TRBV10-2	TRBJ2-7	.	TRBD2	CASSELGYAGTSDTYEQYF	TGCGCCAGCAGTGAGTTGGGGTACGCCGGGACTAGCGACACCTACGAGCAGTACTTC
TRBV30	TRBJ1-1	.	.	CAWGTWARAFF	TGTGCCTGGGGCACTTGGGCCAGGGCTTTCTTT
TRBV18	TRBJ2-3	once	TRBD1	CASSRLQGIGDTQYF	TGTGCCAGCTCACGCCTACAGGGGATAGGAGATACGCAGTATTTT
TRBV28	TRBJ1-1	.	.	CASSFRQLMNTEAFF	TGTGCCAGCAGTTTTAGACAGCTTATGAACACTGAAGCTTTCTTT
TRBV5-6	TRBJ1-5	.	.	CASSLGGRNQPQHF	TGTGCCAGCAGCTTGGGGGGCCGAAATCAGCCCCAGCATTTT
TRBV19	TRBJ2-1	once	TRBD2	CASSMAGGDYNEQFF	TGTGCCAGTAGTATGGCGGGGGGCGACTACAATGAGCAGTTCTTC
TRBV5-1	TRBJ1-2	few	.	CASSLEGLNYGYTF	TGCGCCAGCAGCTTGGAAGGACTTAACTATGGCTACACCTTC
TRBV28	TRBJ2-3	.	.	CASSLRTVGADTQYF	TGTGCCAGCAGTTTAAGGACAGTCGGGGCAGATACGCAGTATTTT
TRBV27	TRBJ2-2	.	.	CASSPKTGSNTGELFF	TGTGCCAGCAGTCCGAAGACGGGATCGAACACCGGGGAGCTGTTTTTT
TRBV28	TRBJ2-7	.	TRBD1	CASRPFTGDSYEQYF	TGTGCCAGCAGACCCTTCACAGGGGACTCCTACGAGCAGTACTTC
TRBV6-1	TRBJ2-7	once	TRBD1	CASKEDRGSYEQYF	TGTGCCAGCAAAGAGGACAGGGGGTCCTACGAGCAGTACTTC
TRBV2	TRBJ1-4	.	TRBD1	CASTPQGAWGEKLFF	TGTGCCAGCACCCCACAGGGGGCATGGGGTGAAAAACTGTTTTTT
TRBV11-2	TRBJ1-5	.	.	CASSWPPLWAYSNQPQHF	TGTGCCAGCAGCTGGCCACCGCTATGGGCCTATAGCAATCAGCCCCAGCATTTT
TRBV10-3	TRBJ2-7	.	.	CAISEEGDEQYF	TGTGCCATCAGTGAGGAGGGAGACGAGCAGTACTTC
TRBV5-1	TRBJ1-5	.	TRBD1	CASSLYQGANQPQHF	TGCGCCAGCAGCTTGTATCAGGGGGCTAACCAGCCCCAGCATTTT
TRBV30	TRBJ2-2	once	TRBD1	CAWSLIGTGSIANTGELFF	TGTGCCTGGAGCTTGATAGGGACAGGAAGTATCGCGAACACCGGGGAGCTGTTTTTT
TRBV28	TRBJ2-5	.	TRBD1	CASRPDRGLEETQYF	TGTGCCAGCAGACCAGACAGGGGGCTCGAAGAGACCCAGTACTTC
TRBV28	TRBJ1-1	once	TRBD1	CASSTTGQGNTEAFF	TGTGCCAGCAGTACGACGGGACAGGGGAACACTGAAGCTTTCTTT
TRBV7-9	TRBJ2-7	.	.	CASRPVAASYEQYF	TGTGCCAGCAGGCCCGTTGCGGCCTCCTACGAGCAGTACTTC
TRBV6-1	TRBJ1-1	.	TRBD1	CASSELRTGEGTEAFF	TGTGCCAGCAGTGAACTACGGACAGGGGAGGGCACTGAAGCTTTCTTT
TRBV9	TRBJ1-1	.	TRBD1	CASSRQGGTEAFF	TGTGCCAGCAGCCGACAGGGTGGCACTGAAGCTTTCTTT
TRBV30	TRBJ2-2	.	TRBD2	CAWREAGGTGELFF	TGTGCCTGGAGGGAAGCGGGAGGGACCGGGGAGCTGTTTTTT
TRBV6-1	TRBJ1-4	.	TRBD1	CASNPGQGYEKLFF	TGTGCCAGCAATCCGGGACAGGGTTATGAAAAACTGTTTTTT
TRBV10-2	TRBJ1-6	once	.	CASSEGQFNSPLHF	TGCGCCAGCAGTGAGGGACAGTTCAATTCACCCCTCCACTTT
TRBV19	TRBJ2-1	.	TRBD2	CASTPGTSPLNEQFF	TGTGCCAGTACCCCCGGGACTAGCCCCCTCAATGAGCAGTTCTTC
TRBV11-2	TRBJ2-3	.	TRBD2	CASSLGGTTSTDTQYF	TGTGCCAGCAGCTTAGGGGGGACTACAAGCACAGATACGCAGTATTTT
TRBV19	TRBJ2-2	.	TRBD1	CASSSWTGGNTGELFF	TGTGCCAGTAGTTCTTGGACAGGGGGGAACACCGGGGAGCTGTTTTTT
TRBV15	TRBJ2-1	.	.	CATSSSSREDEQFF	TGTGCCACCAGCAGCTCCTCCCGCGAAGATGAGCAGTTCTTC
TRBV2	TRBJ2-1	.	TRBD2	CASSGGGYGEQFF	TGTGCCAGCAGTGGCGGGGGGTACGGGGAGCAGTTCTTC
TRBV6-1	TRBJ1-1	once	.	CASPGSRSGSGNF	TGTGCCAGCCCGGGGTCGAGGTCGGGGTCCGGGAACTTT
TRBV4-1	TRBJ2-3	few	TRBD2	CASSQETSGGALADTQYF	TGCGCCAGCAGCCAGGAGACTAGCGGGGGGGCTTTGGCAGATACGCAGTATTTT
TRBV6-5	TRBJ2-7	.	.	CASRYGLFYEQYF	TGTGCCAGCAGGTATGGACTTTTCTACGAGCAGTACTTC
TRBV7-9	TRBJ2-2	once	TRBD2	CASSSTWDYPNTGELFF	TGTGCCAGCAGCTCGACATGGGACTACCCGAACACCGGGGAGCTGTTTTTT
TRBV6-1	TRBJ2-6	few	.	CASSEASSGANVLTF	TGTGCCAGCAGTGAAGCGAGCTCTGGGGCCAACGTCCTGACTTTC
TRBV6-5	TRBJ1-2	.	TRBD1	CASISRGQDYGYTF	TGTGCCAGCATTTCCAGGGGGCAGGACTATGGCTACACCTTC
TRBV30	TRBJ2-7	.	TRBD1	CAWSVGQGSYEQYF	TGTGCCTGGAGTGTCGGACAGGGTTCCTACGAGCAGTACTTC
TRBV2	TRBJ2-1	.	.	CASTIEGSYNEQFF	TGTGCCAGCACTATCGAGGGATCCTACAATGAGCAGTTCTTC
TRBV28	TRBJ2-2	.	.	CASSLLPYREYGELFF	TGTGCCAGCAGTCTTTTACCTTACAGGGAGTACGGGGAGCTGTTTTTT
TRBV28	TRBJ1-2	.	.	CASSTSDRHYGYTF	TGTGCCAGCAGTACAAGCGACCGACACTATGGCTACACCTTC
TRBV6-4	TRBJ2-3	.	.	CASSDADTDTQYF	TGTGCCAGCAGTGACGCGGACACAGATACGCAGTATTTT
TRBV5-1	TRBJ2-7	.	TRBD1	CASSRGQGFSYEQYF	TGCGCCAGCAGCCGGGGACAGGGTTTTTCCTACGAGCAGTACTTC
TRBV13	TRBJ1-1	once	TRBD1	CASSPRQGRAEAFF	TGTGCCAGCAGCCCCCGACAGGGAAGGGCTGAAGCTTTCTTT
TRBV29-1	TRBJ1-1	.	.	CSARSRELGTEAFF	TGCAGCGCCCGTAGCAGGGAATTGGGCACTGAAGCTTTCTTT
TRBV27	TRBJ1-2	.	.	CASSLGPYYGYTF	TGTGCCAGCAGTTTAGGCCCCTACTATGGCTACACCTTC
TRBV6-1	TRBJ2-7	.	.	CASSQMYSSYEQYF	TGTGCCAGCAGTCAAATGTATAGCTCCTACGAGCAGTACTTC
TRBV27	TRBJ2-1	.	TRBD2	CASSLSVAGDHEQFF	TGTGCCAGCAGTTTGTCGGTAGCGGGAGACCATGAGCAGTTCTTC